This T cell receptor beta chain was documented in a study of cytomegalovirus exposure and HLA in healthy donors (dated by TCRdb to about 2017). Regarding the complete study: In an earlier analysis of roughly 500 of the donors, 276 Gb of sequence data and 120 million or so unique TCR beta sequences from roughly 190 million T cells were reported. Rather than drawing on any new phenotypic data, the later analysis identified candidate immune exposures from TCR beta sequences and the way those sequences occurred across donors. Using immunosequencing, the study profiled T cell repertoires from around 670 subjects and related those repertoires to cytomegalovirus serostatus. To study patterns of TCR occurrence, a later analysis re-analyzed previously published TCR beta repertoires from 550 to 800 donors and added high-resolution HLA genotyping. Because of strong linkage in the cohort, roughly five DR-DQ haplotypes were treated as single units for association and clustering. To predict cytomegalovirus infection status, the study brought together high-throughput TCR immunosequencing, statistical association of individual TCRs with disease status, and machine learning. The genetic ancestry cluster associated with self-reported Caucasian donors included 65% to 90% of the 398 genotyped donors. Donor age, sex, ethnicity and CMV serostatus were compiled alongside the repertoire data. Around 330 gigabases of sequencing data and 70 million to 100 million unique TCR sequences made up an early release that covered approximately 700 HLA-typed donors. In an earlier analysis of roughly 540 of the donors, high-throughput TCR beta sequencing was used to judge whether each TCR beta V gene segment behaved as functional or pseudogenic. Typing coverage varied by locus: roughly 629-630 donors for A, B, C, DRB1 and DQB1; 500 to 550 for DQA1; some 610 for DPA1; fewer than 480 for DPB1. A separate validation cohort of approximately 120 different subjects was used in addition to the roughly 700-subject first cohort. Every discovery cohort repertoire had been produced on one sequencing platform. The study was designed to test whether signatures of past pathogen exposure could be identified by cataloging public T cell receptors. Across some 400 genotyped donors of the cohort, an average of roughly 250,000 unique TCR beta nucleotide sequences per donor were sequenced, and approximately 17% of those sequences were non-productive. Genome-wide SNP genotypes for about three fifths of the roughly 670 donors were used in a later genetic analysis, which treated that subset as a discovery cohort. HLA typing covered class I and class II loci at four-digit resolution.

The cohort comprised more than 550 healthy bone marrow donors. Cohort members were all nominally healthy when sampled, although unrecorded immune exposures were likely present. The donor tested CMV seropositive, placing the donor among the 289 seropositive members of the cohort. A peripheral blood sample was provided by each donor, and peripheral blood mononuclear cells were used for TCR beta sequencing. The Qiagen DNeasy Blood Extraction Kit was used to extract genomic DNA from the blood cell samples. Points on this clone: Its cognate antigen has yet to be identified. Per-base quality was not reported, and no clone a single base away is much larger than it.

Beyond this particular receptor, the publication reports: Some IMGT-functional V segments, including TRBV6-2 and TRBV6-3, could not be distinguished by the 87-base-pair reads and were therefore excluded. Roughly uniform sequencing depth across donors was assumed in presence/absence analyses, although this assumption may not hold. A later analysis associated 16,951 TCR beta sequences with specific HLA alleles at a false discovery rate of 0.05. In a later analysis, TCR association rates were found to vary across HLA loci, with the most associated TCRs seen for DRB1 alleles and the fewest for HLA-C alleles. A cluster of highly shared sequence variants was judged likely to represent a technical artifact of the sequencing pipeline. Correlated functional status among segregating V segments might be attributable to linkage disequilibrium, but an unknown experimental factor could not be ruled out. Compared with equally common non-associated chains, HLA-associated TCR beta chains in a later analysis were more clonally expanded and had lower generation probabilities. Strong co-occurrence of HLA alleles, especially DR and DQ, made assigning TCR associations to individual alleles difficult. V-gene and J-gene trimming of TCR beta chains was associated with a missense DCLRE1C variant in a later genetic analysis, and the association was replicated in an independent cohort. While some public TCRs were present in many individuals, most TCR sequences turned up only very rarely across donors. The authors suggested that the approach could potentially be extended to other disease states and immunological phenotypes. In this cohort, only TCR beta chains were sequenced, and detectable features were limited by the absence of alpha or paired-chain data. A further reported finding was that TCR beta sequences accurately predicted the HLA-A and HLA-B alleles for most subjects in the first cohort. The classifier was reported to diagnose cytomegalovirus status with high specificity and sensitivity in both the original and validation cohorts. For the cohort, immune exposure information was limited to CMV serostatus. Because counts were too low, fewer than 20 rarely observed V segments, including chromosome 9 orphons, were excluded from the earlier analysis of around 640 of the donors. A few of the identified cytomegalovirus-associated TCR beta chains were confirmed in vitro to be specific for cytomegalovirus antigens. A later analysis reported that several top co-occurrence clusters appeared linked to parvovirus B19, influenza, CMV and Epstein-Barr virus. Because HLA typing was missing for some donors at each locus, association tests included only the typed subset. The study listed 164 TCR beta chains as associated with cytomegalovirus. In a later analysis, most CMV-associated TCR beta chains were found to appear HLA-restricted, with HLA associations seemingly driven largely by CMV exposure. In an earlier analysis of a few hundred of the donors, most TCR beta V segments were observed in productive rearrangements about 90% or about 30% of the time, broadly matching IMGT annotations. According to a later genetic analysis, donors in an Asian-associated ancestry cluster had fewer N-insertions in productive TCRs than the approximately 670-donor mean.

Library preparation was by the immunoSEQ multiplex PCR assay. For the multiplex PCR, a mixture combining 60 forward primers for TCR Vbeta segments and 13 reverse primers for TCR Jbeta segments was used. A multiplex PCR assay on genomic DNA amplified the CDR3 region of rearranged TCR beta genes. The Illumina HiSeq System was used to sequence the amplified TCR beta libraries as 87-base-pair reads. The source study handled its data this way. A later analysis tallied around 82 million unique TCR beta chains across the 610 or so repertoires, and about 10 million of those chains were shared by two or more donors. A nearest-neighbor algorithm error-corrected the raw reads and collapsed the reads into unique sequences, merging closely related sequences to remove PCR and sequencing errors. V, D and J gene segments were assigned by aligning CDR3 sequences to IMGT reference sequences. For a sequence to be retained, at least a six-nucleotide match to both a V gene segment and a J gene segment was required. A rearrangement was called productive if the CDR3 had no stop codons and remained in frame with V and J, and every other rearrangement was called non-productive. CDR3 was defined by IMGT convention, running from the second conserved V-encoded cysteine to the conserved J-encoded phenylalanine. In an earlier analysis of just under 600 of the donors, sequences lacking an unambiguous match to a single V gene segment were excluded. An earlier analysis of roughly 590 of the donors called V segments functional above 56.7% productive rearrangements and segregating when the between-donor standard deviation exceeded 5%. A statistical classification framework was built to diagnose cytomegalovirus status from the catalog of TCR beta chain sequences. In a later analysis, TCR nucleotide sequences were compared against IMGT/GENE-DB human TR gene sequences so that V and J genes could be assigned. In a later analysis, CDR3 sequences and most-parsimonious VDJ recombination scenarios were assigned using the TCRdist pipeline. In a later analysis, each TCR beta chain was defined by its CDR3 amino acid sequence together with its V-gene family, and reads without a unique V-gene family were excluded. To address suspected cross-contamination and a sequencing artifact, a later analysis removed approximately 590 highly shared, low-generation-probability nucleotide sequences. For each public chain, a later analysis derived a clonal expansion index from normalized ranks of inferred template counts within each repertoire. In a later analysis, generation probabilities were computed using a VDJ recombination model fitted to out-of-frame rearrangements, and the results were checked against IGoR. In a later analysis, hypergeometric tests were used to score TCR-TCR, TCR-HLA and TCR-CMV co-occurrence, with a repertoire-size bias correction applied to TCR pairs. False discovery rates were estimated in a later analysis by permuting HLA or CMV assignments 20 times. In a later analysis, co-occurring TCRs were grouped with DBSCAN, and TCRdist sequence similarity was added when clustering was performed within HLA-allele-positive subsets. For co-occurrence clustering, repertoires with fewer than 30,000 or more than 120,000 public chains were excluded, along with roughly 5 repertoires with anomalous nucleotide sharing. Sourced from immuneACCESS, this table was stored by TCRdb with only in-frame sequences that have V and J called. A share of the clones is absent; for the studies checked, an unresolved V gene accounts for under half, and the remainder has no known explanation. V and J calls and clone size are as listed in that table; D and trimming were resolved from the DNA. In all, the sample holds 150,000 to 200,000 clones, and over 80% of those were seen once. The ten largest make up about 6% of the sample.

Cut back by 6 bases and 0 bases, the V and J ends lie 10 bases apart. Inclusive of the bounding cysteine and phenylalanine, the CDR3 is 14 residues long. CDR3 DNA is the only sequence kept; it has 42 bases, read in frame from the first base. The CDR1 and CDR2 encoded by the germline V gene (reference sequence) are SEHNR and FQNEAQ. The rearrangement joined TRBV7-9 to TRBJ2-3, with TRBD2 as a weak D call on 6 bases. The sequence was collected from a man in his forties or fifties in good health and CMV-seropositive. Sequencing was done on a sample of PBMCs. CDR3 loop: CASRLAISTDTQYF. The DNA reads as follows: TGTGCCAGCAGGCTAGCGATAAGCACAGATACGCAGTATTTT.